A selection of T cell receptor beta chains follows, all from one sample in a study of molecular identifiers for immune sequencing clone quantification. In TCRdb, the PCR reads were re-called with MiXCR into one record per CDR3 protein. This table has about 640,000 distinct CDR3 sequences, 15% to 20% appearing once. The specimen sequenced was naive CD8+ T cells from blood, with Jurkat cell RNA spiked in. The receptors stem from a human donor in good health. Some libraries in this study had Jurkat cell RNA spiked in. Each CDR3 is given with its conserved first and last residue. Rows give clone size only sometimes, using once, few, many, or a class for an expanded clone.

TRBV2,-,TRBJ2-1,CASRDQLNEQFF
TRBV27,-,TRBJ1-1,CASSPLSVIGAMNTEVFF
TRBV6-2/TRBV6-3,-,TRBJ1-1,CASSYSPRVPEAFF
TRBV30,few,TRBJ1-6,CAWSVGNSGGSPLHF
TRBV4-3,many,TRBJ2-3,CASSQDSGPGVPDTQYF
TRBV18,many,TRBJ1-5,CASSPGRGDNQPQHF
TRBV28,many,TRBJ2-2,CASSLYSGNTGELFF
TRBV6-5,many,TRBJ1-3,CASGEFRPPGNTIYF
TRBV7-9,many,TRBJ2-7,CASSPGTGSTYEQYF
TRBV20-1,many,TRBJ2-5,CSAIFSGEQETQYF
TRBV7-9,-,TRBJ2-6,CASSLGLAFSGANVLTF
TRBV9,-,TRBJ1-1,CASSEGQGFMNAEAFF
TRBV7-9,-,TRBJ2-3,CASSLDREADTQYF
TRBV19,many,TRBJ2-7,CASSPGNRVHEQYF
TRBV30,few,TRBJ2-7,CAWSLINEQYF
TRBV4-2,few,TRBJ1-5,CASSRGFRGAPDSNQPQHF
TRBV27,-,TRBJ2-1,CASSFEGSYNEQSF
TRBV7-2,many,TRBJ2-7,CASSYRDASSYEQYF
TRBV4-2,few,TRBJ2-1,CASSQDFGSGNEQFF
TRBV4-3,-,TRBJ2-7,CASSQDLVQAYEQYF
TRBV10-2,many,TRBJ2-3,CASSVITPDTQYF
TRBV12-3/TRBV12-4,few,TRBJ2-7,CASSLARLTSYEQYF